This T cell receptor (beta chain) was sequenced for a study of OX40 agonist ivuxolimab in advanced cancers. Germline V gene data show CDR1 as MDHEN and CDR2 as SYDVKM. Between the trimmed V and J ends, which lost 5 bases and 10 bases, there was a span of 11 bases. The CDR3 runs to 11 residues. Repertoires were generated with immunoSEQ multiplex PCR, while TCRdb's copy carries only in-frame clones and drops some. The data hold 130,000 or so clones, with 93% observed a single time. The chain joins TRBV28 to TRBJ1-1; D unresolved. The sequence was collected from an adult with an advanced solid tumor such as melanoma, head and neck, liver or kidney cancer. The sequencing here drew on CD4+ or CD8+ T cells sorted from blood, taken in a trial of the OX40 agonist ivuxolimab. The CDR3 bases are TGTGCCAGCAGTCTCCGAAGTAGAGCTTTCTTT. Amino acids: CASSLRSRAFF.